What follows is one TCR beta chain and its context. Its antigen is not identified. Second-dose recipients at about 4 or about 12 weeks were treated as one pooled group. This sample was taken from a study of T cell responses to AZD1222 COVID-19 vaccine. Study results and limitations: White British donors predominated, females outnumbered males, and clonal diversity was possibly underestimated.

The V end lost 1 base, the J end lost 2 bases, and 7 bases lay between the germline ends. The V gene's germline CDR1 is MNHNS and CDR2 SASEGT. This CDR3 is built from 14 residues. Profiled with immunoSEQ multiplex PCR; TCRdb holds only in-frame clones, not every one. The top ten clones hold roughly 6.9% of a sample with 120,000 or so clones, about 89% of them seen once. This TCR derives from an adult who received the AZD1222 COVID-19 vaccine. The sample in question was peripheral blood, obtained 28 days after the second AZD1222 dose. The V gene is TRBV6-1, the J gene TRBJ2-3, with D perhaps matching TRBD1 or TRBD2 (5 bases each). DNA for the CDR3: TGTGCCAGCAGTGAAGGGGGGTACACAGATACGCAGTATTTT. Protein sequence: CASSEGGYTDTQYF.